This T cell receptor (beta chain) was recovered during a study of OX40 agonist ivuxolimab in advanced cancers. This table comes from immunoSEQ multiplex PCR, and its TCRdb copy is limited to in-frame clones, with some not included. This sample has under 60,000 clones, with about nine tenths found just once. CDR3 size: 11 residues. Germline V gives CDR1 SEHNR, CDR2 FQNEAQ (reference sequence). V was shortened by 5 bases and J by 6 bases, with 8 bases between the two germline ends. The TCR comes from an adult with an advanced solid tumor such as melanoma, head and neck, liver or kidney cancer. This sample comprised CD4+ or CD8+ T cells sorted from blood, obtained in a trial of the OX40 agonist ivuxolimab. The chain uses TRBV7-9 and TRBJ2-7; no reliable D call. As DNA, the CDR3 is TGTGCCAGCAGCCTAGGGCGCGAGCAGTACTTC. The encoded protein is CASSLGREQYF.